A selection of T cell receptor beta chains follows, all from one sample in a study of blood T cell repertoires in COVID-19. The assay was immunoSEQ multiplex PCR, and TCRdb's table has in-frame clones only and misses some. The table has about 82,000 clones, approximately 86% seen once; the top ten hold 15% to 20%. Source material: peripheral blood. Receptor source: an elderly man with active or convalescent COVID-19. Both conserved end residues are part of each CDR3. Each record gives: V gene, D gene, clone size, J gene, CDR3 protein, CDR3 DNA. A D gene is named only where the DNA matches it firmly. Clone size is stated in some rows and not others, as once, few, many or a class when expanded.

v_gene: TRBV6-6
d_gene: .
abundance: .
j_gene: TRBJ1-1
CDR3aa: CASSRTDNTEAFF
CDR3nt: TGTGCCAGCAGTCGGACAGACAACACTGAAGCTTTCTTT

v_gene: TRBV7-3
d_gene: TRBD1
abundance: .
j_gene: TRBJ2-5
CDR3aa: CASSLGQSQGQETQYF
CDR3nt: TGTGCCAGCAGCTTGGGACAGTCCCAGGGGCAAGAGACCCAGTACTTC

v_gene: TRBV19
d_gene: TRBD2
abundance: .
j_gene: TRBJ2-1
CDR3aa: CASSKGRAGGRDNEQFF
CDR3nt: TGTGCCAGTAGCAAAGGTCGAGCGGGGGGGAGGGACAATGAGCAGTTCTTC

v_gene: TRBV6-6
d_gene: TRBD2
abundance: once
j_gene: TRBJ2-2
CDR3aa: CASSERGGPNTGELFF
CDR3nt: TGTGCCAGCAGCGAGCGGGGGGGCCCGAACACCGGGGAGCTGTTTTTT

v_gene: TRBV11-3
d_gene: .
abundance: .
j_gene: TRBJ2-1
CDR3aa: CASSITGQAYNEQFF
CDR3nt: TGTGCCAGCAGCATTACCGGACAAGCCTACAATGAGCAGTTCTTC

v_gene: TRBV7-3
d_gene: .
abundance: .
j_gene: TRBJ2-3
CDR3aa: CASSPGLFTDTQYF
CDR3nt: TGTGCCAGCAGCCCTGGACTATTCACAGATACGCAGTATTTT

v_gene: TRBV28
d_gene: TRBD2
abundance: .
j_gene: TRBJ2-3
CDR3aa: CASKWGGDTDTQYF
CDR3nt: TGTGCCAGCAAATGGGGGGGAGACACAGATACGCAGTATTTT

v_gene: TRBV10-2
d_gene: .
abundance: .
j_gene: TRBJ1-4
CDR3aa: CASSESREKLFF
CDR3nt: TGCGCCAGCAGTGAGTCCAGAGAAAAACTGTTTTTT

v_gene: TRBV5-4
d_gene: .
abundance: .
j_gene: TRBJ1-1
CDR3aa: CASSGGRNTEAFF
CDR3nt: TGTGCCAGCAGCGGAGGGAGGAACACTGAAGCTTTCTTT

v_gene: TRBV5-6
d_gene: TRBD1
abundance: .
j_gene: TRBJ1-2
CDR3aa: CASSPNGQGWDTF
CDR3nt: TGTGCCAGCAGCCCAAACGGACAGGGATGGGACACCTTC

v_gene: TRBV5-1
d_gene: TRBD1
abundance: .
j_gene: TRBJ2-3
CDR3aa: CASSLDPGQGADTQYF
CDR3nt: TGCGCCAGCAGCTTGGATCCGGGACAGGGGGCAGATACGCAGTATTTT

v_gene: TRBV6-6
d_gene: .
abundance: few
j_gene: TRBJ1-1
CDR3aa: CASKPSPRTNTEAFF
CDR3nt: TGTGCCAGCAAACCCTCCCCCCGGACAAACACTGAAGCTTTCTTT

v_gene: TRBV11-2
d_gene: TRBD1
abundance: few
j_gene: TRBJ1-1
CDR3aa: CASSRDRETEAFF
CDR3nt: TGTGCCAGCAGCCGGGACAGGGAGACTGAAGCTTTCTTT

v_gene: TRBV27
d_gene: .
abundance: .
j_gene: TRBJ1-2
CDR3aa: CASGRQTNYGYTF
CDR3nt: TGTGCCAGCGGACGACAGACTAACTATGGCTACACCTTC

v_gene: TRBV6-5
d_gene: .
abundance: .
j_gene: TRBJ1-2
CDR3aa: CATAQGSWGYTF
CDR3nt: TGTGCCACCGCGCAGGGATCTTGGGGCTACACCTTC

v_gene: TRBV14
d_gene: .
abundance: many
j_gene: TRBJ2-2
CDR3aa: CASSRQTGRGELFF
CDR3nt: TGTGCCAGCAGCAGACAGACTGGCCGCGGGGAGCTGTTTTTT

v_gene: TRBV12-5
d_gene: TRBD1
abundance: few
j_gene: TRBJ1-2
CDR3aa: CASGLVSDRASNYGYTF
CDR3nt: TGTGCTAGTGGTTTGGTTTCGGACAGGGCGTCTAACTATGGCTACACCTTC

v_gene: TRBV5-4
d_gene: .
abundance: .
j_gene: TRBJ2-5
CDR3aa: CASSLDGGLKTQYF
CDR3nt: TGTGCCAGCAGCTTGGACGGGGGTTTAAAGACCCAGTACTTC

v_gene: TRBV5-1
d_gene: .
abundance: .
j_gene: TRBJ1-3
CDR3aa: CASSSSNAGNTIYF
CDR3nt: TGCGCCAGCAGTTCCTCAAACGCGGGAAACACCATATATTTT

v_gene: TRBV5-1
d_gene: .
abundance: .
j_gene: TRBJ1-1
CDR3aa: CASSLAEGSATEAFF
CDR3nt: TGCGCCAGCAGCTTGGCGGAGGGGTCGGCGACTGAAGCTTTCTTT